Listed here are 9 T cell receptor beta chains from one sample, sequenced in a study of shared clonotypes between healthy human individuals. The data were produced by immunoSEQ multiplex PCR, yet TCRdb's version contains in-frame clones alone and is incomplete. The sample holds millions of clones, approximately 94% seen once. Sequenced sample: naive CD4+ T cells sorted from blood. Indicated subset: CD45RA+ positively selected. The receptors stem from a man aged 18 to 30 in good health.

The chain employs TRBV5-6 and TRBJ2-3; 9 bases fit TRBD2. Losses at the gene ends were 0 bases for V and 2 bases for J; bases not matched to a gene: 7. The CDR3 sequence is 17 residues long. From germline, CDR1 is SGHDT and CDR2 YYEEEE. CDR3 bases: TGTGCCAGCAGCTTGGCCGGCCTAGCGGGGCCCACAGATACGCAGTATTTT. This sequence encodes CASSLAGLAGPTDTQYF.

DNA of the CDR3: TGTGCCAGCAGCTTTAATCGGCGACTCTCACAGGGGGCAGGAGAAAAACTGTTTTTT. This codes for CASSFNRRLSQGAGEKLFF. This rearrangement joins TRBV7-9 to TRBJ1-4, with TRBD1 matching over 9 bases. This CDR3 comprises 19 residues. Germline V CDR1 and CDR2: SEHNR, FQNEAQ (reference sequence). J gave up 8 bases and V 3 bases, and 19 bases lay outside the gene matches.

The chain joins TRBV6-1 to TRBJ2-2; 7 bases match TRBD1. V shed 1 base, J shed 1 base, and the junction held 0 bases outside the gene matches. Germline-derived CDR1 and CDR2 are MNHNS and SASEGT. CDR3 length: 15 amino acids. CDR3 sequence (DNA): TGTGCCAGCAGTGAAGGGACAGGGAACACCGGGGAGCTGTTTTTT. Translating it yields CASSEGTGNTGELFF.

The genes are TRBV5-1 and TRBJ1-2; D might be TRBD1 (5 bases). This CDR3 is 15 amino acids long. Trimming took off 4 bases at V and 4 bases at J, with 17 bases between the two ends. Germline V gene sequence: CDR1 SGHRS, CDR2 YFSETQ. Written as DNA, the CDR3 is TGCGCCAGCAGCGCGGTTGGGGGAGGCAGCTATGGCTACACCTTC. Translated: CASSAVGGGSYGYTF.

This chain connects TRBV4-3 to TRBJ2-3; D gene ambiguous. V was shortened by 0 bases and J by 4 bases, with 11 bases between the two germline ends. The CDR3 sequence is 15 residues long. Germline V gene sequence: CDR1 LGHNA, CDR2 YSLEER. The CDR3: CASSQDGSVSDTQYF. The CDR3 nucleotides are TGCGCCAGCAGCCAAGATGGCAGCGTGTCAGATACGCAGTATTTT.

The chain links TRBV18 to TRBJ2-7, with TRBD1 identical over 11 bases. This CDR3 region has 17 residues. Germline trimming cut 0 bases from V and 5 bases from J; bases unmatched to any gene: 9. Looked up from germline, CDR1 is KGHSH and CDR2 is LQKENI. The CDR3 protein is CASSPPMPRTGGHEQYF. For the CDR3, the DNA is TGTGCCAGCTCACCACCCATGCCTCGGACAGGGGGCCACGAGCAGTACTTC.

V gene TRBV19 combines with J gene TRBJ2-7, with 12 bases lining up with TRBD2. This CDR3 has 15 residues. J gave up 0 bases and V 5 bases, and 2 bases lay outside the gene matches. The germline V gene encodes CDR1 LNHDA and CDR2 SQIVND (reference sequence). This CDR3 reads CASSETSGSSYEQYF. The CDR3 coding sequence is TGTGCCAGTAGTGAGACTAGCGGGAGCTCCTACGAGCAGTACTTC.

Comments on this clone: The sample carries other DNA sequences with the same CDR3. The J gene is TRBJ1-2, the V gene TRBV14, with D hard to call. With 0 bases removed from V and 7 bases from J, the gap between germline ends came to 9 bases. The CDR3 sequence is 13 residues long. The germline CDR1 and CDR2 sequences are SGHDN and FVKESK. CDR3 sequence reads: CASSQEEGFGYTF. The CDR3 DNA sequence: TGTGCCAGCAGCCAAGAGGAAGGTTTTGGCTACACCTTC.

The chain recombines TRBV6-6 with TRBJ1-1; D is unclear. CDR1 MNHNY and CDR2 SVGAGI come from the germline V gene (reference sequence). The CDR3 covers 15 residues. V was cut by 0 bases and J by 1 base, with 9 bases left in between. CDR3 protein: CASSYSKLGNTEAFF. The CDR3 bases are TGTGCCAGCAGTTACTCGAAGTTAGGGAACACTGAAGCTTTCTTT.